The source of this TCR beta chain is a study of PD-L1 blockade in urothelial cancer. Across the whole study: Dosed intravenously at 1,200 mg every 3 weeks, atezolizumab was initiated by patients at some point between 2014 and 2016. Bladder-origin urothelial cancer in males described about 85% of the 29 patients. As for prior chemotherapy regimens, patients had received 0 to 3.

Measured with immunoSEQ multiplex PCR; TCRdb has only the in-frame clones, and not every one. Here the sample spans around 70,000 clones, roughly 90% being singletons. The CDR3 length is 14 residues. Germline V lookup: CDR1 MNHEY, CDR2 SVGAGI. Losses at the gene ends were 0 bases for V and 4 bases for J; bases not matched to a gene: 3. Time point here: pretreatment peripheral blood. Locally advanced or metastatic urothelial carcinoma was present in patients. The sample consisted of PBMCs, taken around atezolizumab (anti-PD-L1) treatment. The source of this sequence is a man aged 70-80 years with urothelial cancer. The chain has TRBV6-5 and TRBJ2-7, with 7 positions matching TRBD1. The DNA for the CDR3 is TGTGCCAGCAGTTACTCGTACAGGGGTTACGAGCAGTACTTC. Protein sequence: CASSYSYRGYEQYF.